These 2 T cell receptor beta chains came from one sample sequenced in a study of CXCR3-negative and CXCR3-positive naive CD8 T cells. What these receptors recognize is not known. Preparation of TRB cDNA libraries relied on 5' RACE carrying UMI labels. TCRdb reanalyzed the 5' RACE reads, giving one entry per CDR3 protein sequence and no DNA. In all, the sample yields 60,000 to 65,000 distinct CDR3 sequences. Notes on the study in general: TRB CDR3s were more hydrophobic in CXCR3-positive than in CXCR3-negative naive cells.

Input material: naive CXCR3+ CD8+ T cells from blood. Subset given: CD45RO-CCR7+CD27+CD95- naive CD8+ T cells expressing CXCR3 (TNR3+). The receptors were sampled from a human donor in good health. Some clones in this sample may be carry-over from other donors' samples.

V usage is TRBV23-1 and J usage is TRBJ2-1. TRBV23-1 is recorded as an ORF, its role being uncertain. The CDR3 loop spans 17 amino acids. CDR3 protein: CASSQKPAGDSYNEQFF.

This rearrangement joins TRBV29-1 to TRBJ2-7; TCRdb outputs TRBD1, but without DNA this stays unchecked. The germline CDR1 and CDR2 sequences are SQVTM and ANQGSEA. The CDR3 spans 14 residues. This CDR3 is CSVEGQGVDYEQYF.